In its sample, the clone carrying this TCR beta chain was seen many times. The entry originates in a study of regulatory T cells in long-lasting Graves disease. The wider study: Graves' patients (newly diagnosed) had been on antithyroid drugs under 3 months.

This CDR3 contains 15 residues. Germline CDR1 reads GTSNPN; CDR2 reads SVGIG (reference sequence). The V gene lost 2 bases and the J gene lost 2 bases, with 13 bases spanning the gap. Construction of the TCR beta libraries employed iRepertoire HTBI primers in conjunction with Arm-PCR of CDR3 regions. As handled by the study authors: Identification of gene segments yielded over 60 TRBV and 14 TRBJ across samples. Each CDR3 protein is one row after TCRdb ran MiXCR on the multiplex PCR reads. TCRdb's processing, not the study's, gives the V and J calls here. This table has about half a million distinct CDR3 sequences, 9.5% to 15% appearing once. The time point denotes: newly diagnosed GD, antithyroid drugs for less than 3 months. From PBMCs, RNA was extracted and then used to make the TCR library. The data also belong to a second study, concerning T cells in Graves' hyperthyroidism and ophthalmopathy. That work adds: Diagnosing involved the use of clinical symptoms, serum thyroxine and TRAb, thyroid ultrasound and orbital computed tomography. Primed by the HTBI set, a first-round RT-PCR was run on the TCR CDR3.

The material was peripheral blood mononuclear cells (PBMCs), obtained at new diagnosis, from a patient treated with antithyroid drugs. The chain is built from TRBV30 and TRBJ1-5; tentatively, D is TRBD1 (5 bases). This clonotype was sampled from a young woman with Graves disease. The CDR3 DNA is TGTGCCTGGAGTCCGGGACGCCGAGGCAATCAGCCCCAGCATTTT. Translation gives CAWSPGRRGNQPQHF.